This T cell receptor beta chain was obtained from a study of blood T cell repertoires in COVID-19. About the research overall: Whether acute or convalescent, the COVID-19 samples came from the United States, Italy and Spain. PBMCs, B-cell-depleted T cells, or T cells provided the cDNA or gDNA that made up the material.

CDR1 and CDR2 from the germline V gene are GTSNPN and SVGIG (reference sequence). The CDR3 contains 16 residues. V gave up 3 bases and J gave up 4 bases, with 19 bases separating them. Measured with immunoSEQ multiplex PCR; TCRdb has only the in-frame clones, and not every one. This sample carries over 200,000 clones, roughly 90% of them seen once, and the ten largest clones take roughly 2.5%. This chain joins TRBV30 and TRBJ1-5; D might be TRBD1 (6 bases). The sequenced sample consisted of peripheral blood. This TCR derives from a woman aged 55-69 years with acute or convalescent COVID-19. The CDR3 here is CAWSLQGGKGNQPQHF. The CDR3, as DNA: TGTGCCTGGAGCTTACAGGGAGGGAAGGGAAATCAGCCCCAGCATTTT.